The TCR beta chain under discussion was sequenced for a study of control samples from healthy donors and cancer patients. Sequenced by immunoSEQ multiplex PCR; TCRdb stores in-frame clones only, minus some. The table records 100,000 to 150,000 clones, approximately 92% of them present only once. Unmatched junction bases numbered 8, after V lost 4 bases and J lost 5 bases. CDR3 length equals 16 residues. CDR1 is MNHNS, CDR2 SASEGT, per germline. The TCR comes from a woman in her forties or fifties in good health. The sample was blood. The chain couples TRBV6-1 to TRBJ2-1; 10 nucleotides match TRBD2. The CDR3 coding sequence is TGTGCCAGCAGTGGGCAGGGACTAGCGAAGAACAATGAGCAGTTCTTC. Translated, it gives CASSGQGLAKNNEQFF.